These 14 T cell receptor beta chains share one sample of origin, sequenced in a study of molecular identifiers for immune sequencing clone quantification. TCRdb ran MiXCR on the PCR reads and lists one entry per CDR3 protein. The sample records 8,000 to 10,000 distinct CDR3 sequences, approximately 15% being singletons. The sequenced material came from naive CD8+ T cells from blood, with Jurkat cell RNA spiked in. Subset: FACS-sorted CD8+CD4-CCR7+CD45RA+ naive T cells. The source is a human donor in good health. Some libraries in this study had Jurkat cell RNA spiked in.

This clonotype was seen repeatedly, ten times or more. The chain combines TRBV6-1 with TRBJ1-5, with D unresolved. Germline lookup yields CDR1 MNHNS and CDR2 SASEGT. The CDR3 consists of 11 residues. V was cut by 1 base and J by 5 bases, with 0 bases left in between. CDR3 protein: CASSEDQPQHF. The CDR3 bases are TGTGCCAGCAGTGAAGATCAGCCCCAGCATTTT.

This clonotype was observed many times. V gene TRBV27 combines with J gene TRBJ2-3; D uncertain. The CDR3 contains 13 residues. The V gene lost 5 bases and the J gene lost 2 bases, with 8 bases spanning the gap. CDR1 is MNHEY and CDR2 is SMNVEV in the germline V gene (reference sequence). The CDR3 sequence: CASSPTPTDTQYF. CDR3 DNA sequence: TGTGCCAGCAGTCCCACCCCCACAGATACGCAGTATTTT.

This clonotype came up many times. The rearrangement links TRBV20-1 to TRBJ2-4; 9 bases are a match to TRBD1. Per the germline V gene, CDR1 is DFQATT and CDR2 is SNEGSKA (reference sequence). V lost 4 bases and J lost 7; bases outside the gene matches: 8. The CDR3 contains 14 residues. The CDR3 DNA sequence: TGCAGTGCTACCCACCGGGACAGGGATAACATTCAGTACTTC. Translating gives CSATHRDRDNIQYF.

This clonotype came up many times. J is TRBJ2-7 and V is TRBV27; 11 nucleotides line up with TRBD2. Trimming removed 3 bases from V and 3 bases from J; junction bases left unmatched: 4. Germline V lookup: CDR1 MNHEY, CDR2 SMNVEV (reference sequence). This CDR3 spans 15 amino acids. The CDR3 sequence is CASSFGTSGNYEQYF. The CDR3 nucleotides are TGTGCCAGCAGTTTTGGGACTAGCGGCAACTACGAGCAGTACTTC.

This clonotype appeared many times. V gene TRBV7-9 combines with J gene TRBJ1-4; D remains ambiguous. Germline-derived CDR1 and CDR2 are SEHNR and FQNEAQ (reference sequence). This CDR3 contains 14 residues. The V gene lost 6 bases and the J gene lost 0 bases, with 8 bases spanning the gap. CDR3 sequence (DNA): TGTGCCAGCAGTACAAAGACAACTAATGAAAAACTGTTTTTT. Protein product: CASSTKTTNEKLFF. Drawing the rest from reference TRBV7-9 and TRBJ1-4, the complete variable domain is DTGVSQNPRHKITKRGQNVTFRCDPISEHNRLYWYRQTLGQGPEFLTYFQNEAQLEKSRLLSDRFSAERPKGSFSTLEIQRTEQGDSAMYLCASSTKTTNEKLFFGSGTQLSVL.

This clonotype is medium-sized (0.01 to 0.1%) by share. J is TRBJ2-7 and V is TRBV11-2; D is unclear. V lost 0 bases, J lost 0 bases, and 6 bases lay in between. CDR1 is SGHAT, CDR2 FQNNGV, per germline. The CDR3 has 14 residues. In DNA form, the CDR3 reads TGTGCCAGCAGCTTAGAGTGGGGCTCCTACGAGCAGTACTTC. This codes for CASSLEWGSYEQYF.

This clonotype has at least ten counts. The chain links TRBV11-2 to TRBJ2-6; D perhaps matches TRBD2 (5 bases). Trimming shortened V by 4 bases and J by 2 bases, and 21 bases separated the two germline ends. The CDR3 is made up of 19 amino acids. CDR1 and CDR2 (germline): SGHAT, FQNNGV. CDR3 nucleotides: TGTGCCAGCAGCTCAGTCGGGGTTACAGATTCTCCTGGGGCCAACGTCCTGACTTTC. It codes for CASSSVGVTDSPGANVLTF.

This clonotype came up a few times. A much more abundant neighbour one base away suggests this may be a read error. No conserved phenylalanine or tryptophan ends this CDR3, so it is likely a read error. This chain links TRBV25-1 with TRBJ2-7, with D tentatively TRBD1 (6 bases). This CDR3 contains 16 residues. Germline-derived CDR1 and CDR2 are MGHDK and SYGVNS. V lost 8 bases, J lost 0 bases, and 20 bases lay in between. The CDR3 DNA reads as TGTGCCAGCTCAAACTTTCGGCAGGGGAGCTCCTACGAGCAGTACATC. Translation gives CASSNFRQGSSYEQYI.

On this clonotype itself: At one boundary the junction diverges from the germline segment, which might be a read error. The chain is built from TRBV4-3 and TRBJ2-3; D gene uncertain. The CDR3 contains 15 residues. Germline-derived CDR1 and CDR2 are LGHNA and YSLEER. DNA of the CDR3: TGCGCCAGCAGCCGAGGTCACGGTAGCACAAATACGCAGTATTTT. Its translation is CASSRGHGSTNTQYF.

This clonotype showed up many times. The chain combines TRBV4-2 with TRBJ2-6, with D maybe TRBD2 (5 bases). V lost 2 bases and J lost 4, with 18 bases in between. CDR1 and CDR2 (germline): LGHNA, YNFKEQ. The CDR3 has 18 residues. DNA of the CDR3: TGTGCCAGCAGCCAAACCAAATTCCCGGGGTCAGGGGCCAACGTCCTGACTTTC. As protein: CASSQTKFPGSGANVLTF.

This clonotype has at least ten counts. The rearrangement links TRBV6-5 to TRBJ2-7; TRBD2 might be the D (6 bases). CDR3 size: 12 residues. In germline, CDR1 is MNHEY, CDR2 SVGAGI. Trimming left V 6 bases short and J 4 bases short, with 10 bases between. The CDR3 DNA sequence: TGTGCCAGCAGCCGGGACTGGTACGAGCAGTACTTC. Its protein is CASSRDWYEQYF.

This clonotype ranks as medium-sized (0.01 to 0.1%). The chain couples TRBV4-3 to TRBJ2-2; 9 nucleotides match TRBD1. The CDR3 covers 16 residues. The trim removed 1 base at V and 4 bases at J, leaving 4 bases unmatched. CDR1 is LGHNA and CDR2 is YSLEER in the germline V gene. The CDR3 nucleotides are TGCGCCAGCAGCCAAGGACAGGGGGTCGGCACCGGGGAGCTGTTTTTT. This encodes CASSQGQGVGTGELFF.

This clonotype is medium-sized by share. V usage is TRBV4-2 and J usage is TRBJ2-7, with TRBD2 matching over 10 bases. Germline CDR1 and CDR2: LGHNA and YNFKEQ. J was trimmed by 2 bases and V by 1 base; bases with no gene match: 2. The CDR3 sequence is 15 residues long. CDR3: CASSQGTSGAYEQYF. In DNA form, the CDR3 reads TGTGCCAGCAGCCAAGGTACTAGCGGGGCCTACGAGCAGTACTTC.

This clonotype ranks as medium-sized. The CDR3 bases are TGCGCCAGCAGTGACCAGGGACAGATGCCCTACGAGCAGTACTTC. Protein: CASSDQGQMPYEQYF. This chain uses TRBV10-1 with TRBJ2-7, with TRBD1 matching 7 bases. CDR1 is WNHNN, CDR2 SYGVQD, per germline (reference sequence). With V trimmed by 3 bases and J by 2 bases, 7 bases remained unmatched. The CDR3 covers 15 residues.